The rows below give T cell receptor beta chains drawn from one sample of a study of shared clonotypes between healthy human individuals. The assay was immunoSEQ multiplex PCR, and TCRdb's table has in-frame clones only and misses some. Of roughly 1 million clones in the sample, approximately 76% were seen once. Sequencing used memory CD4+ T cells sorted from blood. Receptors originate from a man between 18 and 35 years old in good health. The CDR3 runs from the conserved cysteine through the conserved F or W. Fields, in order: J gene, V gene, clone size, CDR3 protein. Not every row has a clone size; where given, it reads once, few, many or a size class.

TRBJ1-4 | TRBV5-4 | . | CASSPGFPTNEKLFF
TRBJ2-2 | TRBV28 | . | CASSFAGGGAGELFF
TRBJ1-3 | TRBV28 | few | CASSSGGGDSGNTIYF
TRBJ2-2 | TRBV10-3 | . | CALSQGGAGELFF
TRBJ2-7 | TRBV7-2 | . | CASSFSLTIAYEQYF
TRBJ2-3 | TRBV6-1 | . | CASKLDPSTDTQYF
TRBJ1-3 | TRBV10-3 | . | CAITGSGNTIYF
TRBJ2-2 | TRBV7-8 | once | CASSLGQYRQTNTGELFF
TRBJ1-1 | TRBV5-1 | . | CASSLDRPNTEAFF
TRBJ1-2 | TRBV6-5 | few | CASSARLGADGYTF
. | TRBV30 | . | CAWNPGQRSYEQYF
TRBJ2-3 | TRBV9 | . | CASSDLGLSTDTQYF
TRBJ1-4 | TRBV6-6 | . | CAGKQGANEKLFF
TRBJ1-5 | TRBV7-9 | . | CASTTDGRGNQPQHF
TRBJ2-7 | TRBV10-1 | many | CASSESRTGISGEQYF
TRBJ1-5 | TRBV19 | few | CASSDGSNQPQHF
TRBJ2-2 | TRBV2 | . | CASSAPPGELFF
TRBJ2-5 | TRBV18 | . | CASSPRQETQYF
TRBJ1-5 | TRBV6-5 | . | CASSYLGNNQPQHF
TRBJ2-7 | TRBV7-2 | . | CASSPRGVGTYEQYF
TRBJ2-7 | TRBV14 | . | CASSQFRGGSYEQYF
TRBJ1-2 | TRBV6-1 | . | CASYRADYGYTF
TRBJ2-5 | TRBV18 | . | CASSPPGSAQETQYF
TRBJ1-5 | TRBV19 | few | CASSIEARANQPQHF
TRBJ2-3 | TRBV6-4 | . | CASSDSSRQPGTQYF
TRBJ2-3 | TRBV6-6 | . | CASSSLAGRTDTQYF
TRBJ2-1 | TRBV5-1 | . | CASSRLAGGVGEQFF
TRBJ1-4 | TRBV2 | . | CASSELQRNEKLFF
TRBJ1-1 | TRBV30 | once | CAWSKGTGSTEAFF
TRBJ1-2 | TRBV5-1 | . | CASSLEGADTF
TRBJ2-7 | TRBV29-1 | . | CSVGSIYEQYF
TRBJ2-1 | TRBV6-6 | few | CASSYSYNEQFF
TRBJ1-6 | TRBV7-2 | . | CASSLKGSPLHF
TRBJ2-2 | TRBV6-9 | . | CASSYQGPPGTGELFF
TRBJ2-7 | TRBV10-3 | . | CAIRRTSGSYEQYF
TRBJ2-7 | TRBV29-1 | . | CSGGTGPTYEQYF
TRBJ2-6 | TRBV29-1 | . | CSVGSGTGQANVLTF
TRBJ1-5 | TRBV4-1 | . | CASQDLRSTGNQPQHF
TRBJ1-6 | TRBV14 | . | CASSQVGNSYNSPLHF
TRBJ2-5 | TRBV7-2 | once | CASSQGGGGQETQYF
TRBJ2-3 | TRBV7-7 | many | CASSSSVADTQYF
TRBJ2-7 | TRBV28 | . | CASSLSDMIYEQYF